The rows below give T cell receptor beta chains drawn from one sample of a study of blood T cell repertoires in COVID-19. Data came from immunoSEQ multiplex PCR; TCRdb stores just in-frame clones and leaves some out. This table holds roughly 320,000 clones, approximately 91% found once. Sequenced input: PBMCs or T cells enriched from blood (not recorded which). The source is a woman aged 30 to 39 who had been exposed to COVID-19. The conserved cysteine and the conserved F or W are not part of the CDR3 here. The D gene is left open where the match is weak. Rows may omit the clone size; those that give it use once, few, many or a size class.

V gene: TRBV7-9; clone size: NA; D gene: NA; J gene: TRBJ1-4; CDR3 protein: ASSHGTLLQEKLF
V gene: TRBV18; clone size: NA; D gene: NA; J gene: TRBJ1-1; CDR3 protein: ASSPPIAEGTEAF
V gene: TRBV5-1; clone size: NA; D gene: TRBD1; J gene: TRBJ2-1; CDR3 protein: ASSMPGGNEQF
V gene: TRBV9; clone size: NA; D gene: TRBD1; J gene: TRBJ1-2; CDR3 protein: ASSTGGKGYGYT
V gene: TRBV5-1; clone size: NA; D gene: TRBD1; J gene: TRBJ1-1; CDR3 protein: ASSSSPQGVGTEAF
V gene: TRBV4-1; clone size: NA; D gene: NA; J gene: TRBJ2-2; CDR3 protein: ASSQAWSTLNTGELF
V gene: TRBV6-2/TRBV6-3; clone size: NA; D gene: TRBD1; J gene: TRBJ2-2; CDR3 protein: ASSYNIRGPTGELF
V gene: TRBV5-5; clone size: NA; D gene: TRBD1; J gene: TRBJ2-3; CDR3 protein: ASSHAGTGGGTQY
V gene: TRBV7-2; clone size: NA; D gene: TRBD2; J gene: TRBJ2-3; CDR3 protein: ASSPGTKAPDTQY
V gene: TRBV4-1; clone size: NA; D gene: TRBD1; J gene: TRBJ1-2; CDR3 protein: ASSLPGQKKDGYT
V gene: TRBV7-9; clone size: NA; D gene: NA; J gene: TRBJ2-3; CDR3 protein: ASSWGGPTDTQY
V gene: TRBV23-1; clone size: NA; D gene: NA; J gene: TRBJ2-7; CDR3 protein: ASSPRGTDEQY
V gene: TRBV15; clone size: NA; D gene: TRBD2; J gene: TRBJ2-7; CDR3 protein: ATSRERRGVRDEQY
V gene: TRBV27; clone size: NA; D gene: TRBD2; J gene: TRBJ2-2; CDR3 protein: ASSLIFGGSNTGELF
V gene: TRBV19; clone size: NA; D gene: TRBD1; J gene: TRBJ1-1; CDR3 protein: ASSPDRGRDTEAF
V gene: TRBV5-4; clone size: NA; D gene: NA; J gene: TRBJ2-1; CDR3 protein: ASSSLGVGGRSEQF
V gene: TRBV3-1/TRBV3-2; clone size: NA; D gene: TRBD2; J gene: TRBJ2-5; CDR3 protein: ASSDLAGAMETQY
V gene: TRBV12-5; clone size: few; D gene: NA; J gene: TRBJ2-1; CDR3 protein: ASGLEYNEQF
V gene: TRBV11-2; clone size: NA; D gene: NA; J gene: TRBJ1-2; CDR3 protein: ASSPQGGYGYT
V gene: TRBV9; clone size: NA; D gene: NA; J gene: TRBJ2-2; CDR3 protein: ASSVVQGLVAGELF
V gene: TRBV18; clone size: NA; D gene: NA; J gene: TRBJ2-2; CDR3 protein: ASSPQDKNTGELF
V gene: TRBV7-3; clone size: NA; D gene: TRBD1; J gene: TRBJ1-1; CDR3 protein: ASSGTGGFTEAF
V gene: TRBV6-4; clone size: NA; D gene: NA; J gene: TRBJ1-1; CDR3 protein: ASSVTGNMNTEAF
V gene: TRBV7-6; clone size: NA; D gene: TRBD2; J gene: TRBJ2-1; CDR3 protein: ASSLAHGGGAGDEQF
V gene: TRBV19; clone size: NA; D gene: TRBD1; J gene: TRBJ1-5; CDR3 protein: ASQGTGVNQPQH
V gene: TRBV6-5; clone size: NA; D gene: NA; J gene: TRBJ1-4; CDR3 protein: ASSYRELSGEKLF
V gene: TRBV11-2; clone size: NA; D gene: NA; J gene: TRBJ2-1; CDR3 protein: ASSLRGRLAEYNEQF
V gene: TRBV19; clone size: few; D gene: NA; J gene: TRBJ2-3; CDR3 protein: ASSIGLDGFTDTQY
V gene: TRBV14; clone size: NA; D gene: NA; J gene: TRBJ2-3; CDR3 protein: ASSQGMGWTPYTDTQY
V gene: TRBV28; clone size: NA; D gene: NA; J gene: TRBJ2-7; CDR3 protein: ASSRGIYEQY
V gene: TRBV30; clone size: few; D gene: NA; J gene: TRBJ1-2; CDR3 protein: AWSGVTRTTYGYT
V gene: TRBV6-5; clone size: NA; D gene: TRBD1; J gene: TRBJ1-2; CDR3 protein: ASSYRGTAQAA
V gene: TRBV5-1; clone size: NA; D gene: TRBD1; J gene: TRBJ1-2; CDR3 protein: ASSFDGQGGWGGYT
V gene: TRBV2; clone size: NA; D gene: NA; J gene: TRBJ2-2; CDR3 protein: ASSDRVGTGELF
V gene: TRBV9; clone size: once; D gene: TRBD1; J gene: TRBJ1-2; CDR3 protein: ASSGTIDRDYGYT
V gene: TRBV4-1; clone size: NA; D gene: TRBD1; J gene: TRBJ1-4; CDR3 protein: ASSQGRDRVRATNEKLF
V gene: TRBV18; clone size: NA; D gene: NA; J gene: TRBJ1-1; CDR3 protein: ASSPLGGSFTEAF
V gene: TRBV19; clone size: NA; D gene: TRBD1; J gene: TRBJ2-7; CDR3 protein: ASSSGPRDRKGYEQY
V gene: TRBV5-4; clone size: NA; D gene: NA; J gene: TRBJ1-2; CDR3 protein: ASSLGGGANYGYT
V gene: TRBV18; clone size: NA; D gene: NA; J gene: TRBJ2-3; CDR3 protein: ASSLTGRTDTQY
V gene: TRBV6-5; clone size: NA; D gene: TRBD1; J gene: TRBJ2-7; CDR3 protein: ASTQGQRELYEQY
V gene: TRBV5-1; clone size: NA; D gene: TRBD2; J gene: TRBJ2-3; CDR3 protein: ASSLASGGDTQY
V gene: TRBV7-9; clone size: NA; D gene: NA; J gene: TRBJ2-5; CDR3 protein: ASSFGGGADETQY
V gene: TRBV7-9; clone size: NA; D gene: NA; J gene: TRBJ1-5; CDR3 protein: ASRSGLDNQPQH
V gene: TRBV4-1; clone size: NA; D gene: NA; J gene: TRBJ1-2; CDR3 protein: ASSPTRGTGAYGYT
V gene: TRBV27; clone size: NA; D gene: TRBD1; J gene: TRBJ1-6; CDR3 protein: ATSGTANSPLH